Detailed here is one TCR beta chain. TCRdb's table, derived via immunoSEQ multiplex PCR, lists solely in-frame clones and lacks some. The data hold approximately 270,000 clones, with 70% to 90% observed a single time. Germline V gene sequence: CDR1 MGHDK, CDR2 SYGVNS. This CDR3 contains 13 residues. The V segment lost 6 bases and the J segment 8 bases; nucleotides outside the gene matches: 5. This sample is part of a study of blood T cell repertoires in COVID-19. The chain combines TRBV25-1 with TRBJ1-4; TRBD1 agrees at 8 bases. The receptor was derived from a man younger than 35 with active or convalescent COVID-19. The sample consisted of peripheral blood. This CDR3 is CASRRQGSEKLFF. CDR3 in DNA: TGTGCCAGCAGGAGACAGGGGAGCGAAAAACTGTTTTTT. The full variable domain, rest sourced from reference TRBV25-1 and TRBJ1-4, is EADIYQTPRYLVIGTGKKITLECSQTMGHDKMYWYQQDPGMELHLIHYSYGVNSTEKGDLSSESTVSRIRTEHFPLTLESARPSHTSQYLCASRRQGSEKLFFGSGTQLSVL.